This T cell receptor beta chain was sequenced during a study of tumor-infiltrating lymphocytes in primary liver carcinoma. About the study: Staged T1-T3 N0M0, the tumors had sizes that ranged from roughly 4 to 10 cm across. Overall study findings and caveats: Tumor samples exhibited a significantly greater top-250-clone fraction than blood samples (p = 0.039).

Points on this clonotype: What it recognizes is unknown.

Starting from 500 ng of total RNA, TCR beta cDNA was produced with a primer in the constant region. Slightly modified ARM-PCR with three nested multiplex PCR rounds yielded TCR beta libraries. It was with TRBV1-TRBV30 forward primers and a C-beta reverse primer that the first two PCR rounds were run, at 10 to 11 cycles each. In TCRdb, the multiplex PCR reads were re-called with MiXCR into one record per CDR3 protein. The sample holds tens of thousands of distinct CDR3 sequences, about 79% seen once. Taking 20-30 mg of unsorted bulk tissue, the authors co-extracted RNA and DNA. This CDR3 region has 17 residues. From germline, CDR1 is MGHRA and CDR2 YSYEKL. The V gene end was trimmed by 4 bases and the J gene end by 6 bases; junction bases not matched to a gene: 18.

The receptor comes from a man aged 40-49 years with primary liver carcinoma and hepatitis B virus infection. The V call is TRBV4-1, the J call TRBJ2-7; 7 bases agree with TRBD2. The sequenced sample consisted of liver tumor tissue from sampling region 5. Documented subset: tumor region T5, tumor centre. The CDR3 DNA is TGCGCCAGCAGCCCCCCCCTATGGCGGGGAGGGCTCGGCGAGCAGTACTTC. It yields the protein CASSPPLWRGGLGEQYF.